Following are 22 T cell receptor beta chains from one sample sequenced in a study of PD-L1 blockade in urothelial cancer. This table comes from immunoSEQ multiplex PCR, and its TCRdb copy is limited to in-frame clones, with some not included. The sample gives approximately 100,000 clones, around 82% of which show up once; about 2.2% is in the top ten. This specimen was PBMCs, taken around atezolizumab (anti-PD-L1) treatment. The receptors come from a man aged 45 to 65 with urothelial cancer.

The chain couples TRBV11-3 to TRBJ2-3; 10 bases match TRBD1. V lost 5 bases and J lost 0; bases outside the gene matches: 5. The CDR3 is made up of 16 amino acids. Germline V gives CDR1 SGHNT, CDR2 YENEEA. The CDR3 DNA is TGTGCCAGCAGCACGGGACAGGGGCCTAGCACAGATACGCAGTATTTT. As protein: CASSTGQGPSTDTQYF.

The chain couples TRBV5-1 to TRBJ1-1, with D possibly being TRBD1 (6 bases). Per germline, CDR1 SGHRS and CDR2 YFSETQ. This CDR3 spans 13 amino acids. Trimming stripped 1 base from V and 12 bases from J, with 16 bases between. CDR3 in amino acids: CASSLSQGEVTFF. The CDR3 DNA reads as TGCGCCAGCAGCTTGTCACAGGGTGAGGTAACTTTCTTT.

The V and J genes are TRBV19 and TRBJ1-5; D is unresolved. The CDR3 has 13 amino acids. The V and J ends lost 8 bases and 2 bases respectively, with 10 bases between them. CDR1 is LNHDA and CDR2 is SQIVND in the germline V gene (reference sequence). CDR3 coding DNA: TGTGCCAGTGGTTACTATGGCAATCAGCCCCAGCATTTT. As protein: CASGYYGNQPQHF.

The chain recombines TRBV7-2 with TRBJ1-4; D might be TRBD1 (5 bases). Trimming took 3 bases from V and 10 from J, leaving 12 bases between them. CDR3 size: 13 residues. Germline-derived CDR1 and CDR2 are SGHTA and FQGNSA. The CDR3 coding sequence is TGTGCCAGCAGCTTTTCGGGGGGAGTAAAACTGTTTTTT. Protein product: CASSFSGGVKLFF.

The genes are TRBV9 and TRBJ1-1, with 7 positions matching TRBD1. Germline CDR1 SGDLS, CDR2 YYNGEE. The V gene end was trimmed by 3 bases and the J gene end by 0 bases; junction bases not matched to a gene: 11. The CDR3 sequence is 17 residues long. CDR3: CASSARTGPPLNTEAFF. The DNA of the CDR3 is TGTGCCAGCAGCGCCCGGACAGGACCACCTTTGAACACTGAAGCTTTCTTT.

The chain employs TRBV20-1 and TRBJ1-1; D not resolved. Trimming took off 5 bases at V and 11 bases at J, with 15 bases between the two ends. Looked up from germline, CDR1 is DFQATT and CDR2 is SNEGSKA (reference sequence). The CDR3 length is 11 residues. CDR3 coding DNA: TGCAGTGCTCAACTGGCAGGCTCGGCTTTCTTT. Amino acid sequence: CSAQLAGSAFF.

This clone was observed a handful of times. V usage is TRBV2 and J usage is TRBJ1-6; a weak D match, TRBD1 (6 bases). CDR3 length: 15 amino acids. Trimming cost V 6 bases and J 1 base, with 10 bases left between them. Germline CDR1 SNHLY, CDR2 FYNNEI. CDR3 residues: CASRAQGSYNSPLHF. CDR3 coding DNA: TGTGCCAGCAGAGCCCAGGGGTCCTATAATTCACCCCTCCACTTT.

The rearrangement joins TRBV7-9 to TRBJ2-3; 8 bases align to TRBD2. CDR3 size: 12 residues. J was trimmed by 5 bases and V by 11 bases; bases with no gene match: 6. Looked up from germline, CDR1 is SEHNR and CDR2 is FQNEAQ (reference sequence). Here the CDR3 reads CAGGLAGDTQYF. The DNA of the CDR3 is TGTGCCGGTGGACTAGCCGGAGATACGCAGTATTTT.

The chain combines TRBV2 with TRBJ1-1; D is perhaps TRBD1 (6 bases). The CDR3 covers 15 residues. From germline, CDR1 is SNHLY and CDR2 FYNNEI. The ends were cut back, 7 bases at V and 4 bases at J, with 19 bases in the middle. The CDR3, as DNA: TGTGCCAGCACCGTCGCTGGGGGGGCGGGCACTGAAGCTTTCTTT. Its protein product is CASTVAGGAGTEAFF. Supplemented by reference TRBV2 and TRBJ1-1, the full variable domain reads EPEVTQTPSHQVTQMGQEVILRCVPISNHLYFYWYRQILGQKVEFLVSFYNNEISEKSEIFDDQFSVERPDGSNFTLKIRSTKLEDSAMYFCASTVAGGAGTEAFFGQGTRLTVV.

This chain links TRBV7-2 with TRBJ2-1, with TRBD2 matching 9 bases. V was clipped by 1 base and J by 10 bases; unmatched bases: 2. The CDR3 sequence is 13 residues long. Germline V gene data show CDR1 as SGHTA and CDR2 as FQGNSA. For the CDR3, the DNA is TGTGCCAGCAGCTTAGATCTAGCGGGGGAGCAGTTCTTC. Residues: CASSLDLAGEQFF.

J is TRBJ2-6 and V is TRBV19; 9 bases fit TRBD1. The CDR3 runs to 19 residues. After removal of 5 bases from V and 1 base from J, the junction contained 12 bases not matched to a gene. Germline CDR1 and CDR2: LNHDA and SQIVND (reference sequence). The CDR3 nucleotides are TGTGCCAGTAGTGTGGACGGGACAGGGAGTAAATCTGGGGCCAACGTCCTGACTTTC. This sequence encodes CASSVDGTGSKSGANVLTF.

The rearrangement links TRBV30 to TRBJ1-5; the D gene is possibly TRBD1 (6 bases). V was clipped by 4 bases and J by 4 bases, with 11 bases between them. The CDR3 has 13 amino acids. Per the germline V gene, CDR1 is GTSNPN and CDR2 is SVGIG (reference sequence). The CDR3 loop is CAWTTGTNQPQHF. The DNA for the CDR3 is TGTGCCTGGACGACAGGTACTAATCAGCCCCAGCATTTT.

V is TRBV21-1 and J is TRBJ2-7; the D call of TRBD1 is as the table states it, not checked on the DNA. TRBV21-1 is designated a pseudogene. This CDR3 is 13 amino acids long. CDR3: CASSIDTSYEQYF. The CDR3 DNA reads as TGTGCCAGCAGTATTGACACGTCCTACGAGCAGTACTTC.

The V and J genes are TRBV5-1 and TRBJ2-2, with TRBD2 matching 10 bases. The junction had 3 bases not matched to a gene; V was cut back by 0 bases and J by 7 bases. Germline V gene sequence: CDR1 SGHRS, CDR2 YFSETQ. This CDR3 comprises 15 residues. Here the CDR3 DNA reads TGCGCCAGCAGCTTGGGGTCTAGCGGGAGCGGGGAGCTGTTTTTT. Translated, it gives CASSLGSSGSGELFF.

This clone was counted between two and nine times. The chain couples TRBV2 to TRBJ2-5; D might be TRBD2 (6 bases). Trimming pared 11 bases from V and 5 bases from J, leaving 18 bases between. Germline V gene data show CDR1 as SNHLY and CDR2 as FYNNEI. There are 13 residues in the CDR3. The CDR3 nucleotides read TGTGCCGGAGAGCGGGCCCCCGGGGAGACCCAGTACTTC. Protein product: CAGERAPGETQYF.

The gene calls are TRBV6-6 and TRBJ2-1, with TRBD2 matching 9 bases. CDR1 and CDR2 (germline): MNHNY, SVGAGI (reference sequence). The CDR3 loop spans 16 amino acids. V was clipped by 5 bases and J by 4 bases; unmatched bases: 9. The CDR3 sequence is CASSSGRPEQYNEQFF. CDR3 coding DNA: TGTGCCAGCAGTAGCGGGAGGCCCGAACAGTACAATGAGCAGTTCTTC.

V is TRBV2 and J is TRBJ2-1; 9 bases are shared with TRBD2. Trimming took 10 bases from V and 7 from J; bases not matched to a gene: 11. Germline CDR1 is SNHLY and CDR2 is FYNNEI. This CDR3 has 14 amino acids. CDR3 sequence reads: CATRLAEVGNEQFF. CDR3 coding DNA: TGTGCCACCCGACTAGCGGAGGTGGGGAATGAGCAGTTCTTC.

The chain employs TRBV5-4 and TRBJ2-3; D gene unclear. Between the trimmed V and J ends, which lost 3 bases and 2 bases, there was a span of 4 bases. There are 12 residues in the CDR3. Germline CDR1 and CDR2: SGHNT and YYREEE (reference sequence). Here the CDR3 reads CASSSLTDTQYF. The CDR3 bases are TGTGCCAGCAGCTCCCTCACAGATACGCAGTATTTT.

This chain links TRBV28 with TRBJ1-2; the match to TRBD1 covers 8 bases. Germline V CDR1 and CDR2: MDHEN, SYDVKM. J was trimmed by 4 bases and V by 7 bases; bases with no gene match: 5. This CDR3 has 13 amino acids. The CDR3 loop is CASKGQELYGYTF. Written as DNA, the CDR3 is TGTGCCAGCAAGGGACAGGAACTCTATGGCTACACCTTC.

The DNA for the CDR3 is TGTGCCAGCAGCGTAGGTCAAGGAGACTCTGGAAACACCATATATTTT. This sequence encodes CASSVGQGDSGNTIYF. This rearrangement joins TRBV9 to TRBJ1-3; no clear D. The CDR3 is 16 residues long. Germline lookup yields CDR1 SGDLS and CDR2 YYNGEE. Trimming took off 0 bases at V and 0 bases at J, with 10 bases between the two ends.

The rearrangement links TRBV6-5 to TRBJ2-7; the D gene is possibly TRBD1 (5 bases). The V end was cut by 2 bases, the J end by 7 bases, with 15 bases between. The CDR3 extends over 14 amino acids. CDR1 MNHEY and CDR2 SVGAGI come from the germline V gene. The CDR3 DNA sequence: TGTGCCAGCAGTTACCTCGCAGGGTTTGGGGAGCAGTACTTC. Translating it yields CASSYLAGFGEQYF.

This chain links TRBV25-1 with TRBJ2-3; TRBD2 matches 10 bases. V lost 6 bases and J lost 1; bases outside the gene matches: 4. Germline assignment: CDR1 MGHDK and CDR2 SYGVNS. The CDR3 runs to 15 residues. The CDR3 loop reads CASSRLAGRTDTQYF. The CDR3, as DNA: TGTGCCAGCAGCCGACTAGCGGGTCGCACAGATACGCAGTATTTT.